The next 15 T cell receptor beta chains were all read from a single sample in a study of T-cell memory formation after mild COVID-19. TCRdb called the 5' RACE reads again in MiXCR, with one record for every CDR3 protein. Among over 10,000 distinct CDR3 sequences, about 11% were seen once, and the ten largest hold roughly half. Sequenced material: PBMCs or a T cell subset sorted from them (not recorded which). The receptors stem from an adult woman who had mild COVID-19 (a few samples of this study predate the infection). Cell type and time point are not known.

This clonotype was seen at least ten times. The V call is TRBV24-1, the J call TRBJ2-1; D not resolved. Germline CDR1 and CDR2: KGHDR and SFDVKD. V was cut by 4 bases and J by 4 bases, with 4 bases left in between. This CDR3 is built from 12 residues. DNA for the CDR3: TGTGCCACCAGTGAAAGTTACAATGAGCAGTTCTTC. Encoded protein: CATSESYNEQFF.

This clonotype has ten or more counts. The V gene is TRBV24-1, the J gene TRBJ1-1; D uncertain. The V and J ends lost 3 bases and 7 bases respectively, with 8 bases between them. This CDR3 region has 12 residues. Per germline, CDR1 KGHDR and CDR2 SFDVKD. The DNA of the CDR3 is TGTGCCACCAGTGATGTAGGCCATGAAGCTTTCTTT. It encodes CATSDVGHEAFF.

In its sample, this clonotype was seen many times. The chain links TRBV7-6 to TRBJ2-1; 10 nucleotides line up with TRBD1. The CDR3 loop spans 18 amino acids. The germline CDR1 and CDR2 sequences are SGHVS and FNYEAQ. Trimming cost V 5 bases and J 8 bases; bases outside gene matches: 18. DNA of the CDR3: TGTGCCAGCAGCCTTAGGTTGCCCCGGGACAGGGGTTTTCATGAGCAGTTCTTC. Translation: CASSLRLPRDRGFHEQFF. Full variable domain (rest looked up from reference TRBV7-6 and TRBJ2-1): GAGVSQSPRYKVTKRGQDVALRCDPISGHVSLYWYRQALGQGPEFLTYFNYEAQQDKSGLPNDRFSAERPEGSISTLTIQRTEQRDSAMYRCASSLRLPRDRGFHEQFFGPGTRLTVL.

This clonotype has a handful of counts. The chain couples TRBV6-1 to TRBJ1-5; D uncertain. Germline V gene lookup returns CDR1 MNHNS and CDR2 SASEGT. Trimming stripped 6 bases from V and 3 bases from J, with 18 bases between. This CDR3 spans 16 amino acids. CDR3 loop: CASSYGPHSYNQPQHF. The CDR3 DNA sequence: TGTGCCAGCAGCTATGGACCGCATTCTTACAATCAGCCCCAGCATTTT.

This clonotype was detected many times. CDR3 nucleotides: TGTGCCAGCAGTTACCTACCCGGGACAGCGAACACCGGGGAGCTGTTTTTT. Amino acids: CASSYLPGTANTGELFF. The chain combines TRBV6-2 or TRBV6-3 with TRBJ2-2, with 7 bases matching TRBD1. Germline V CDR1 and CDR2: MNHEY, SVGEGT. V lost 2 bases, J lost 0 bases, and 6 bases stayed unmatched. The CDR3 length is 17 residues.

This clonotype is classed as medium-sized (0.01 to 0.1%). This chain uses TRBV6-5 with TRBJ2-5; 9 bases map to TRBD2. Trimming at V came to 8 bases and at J to 4 bases, leaving 11 bases not matched to a gene. This CDR3 comprises 15 residues. Germline CDR1 reads MNHEY; CDR2 reads SVGAGI. The CDR3 here is CASGVERGDGETQYF. The CDR3 DNA reads as TGTGCCAGCGGAGTAGAGCGGGGGGACGGAGAGACCCAGTACTTC.

This clonotype was detected many times. This chain links TRBV5-1 with TRBJ2-6; D possibly corresponds to TRBD1 (6 bases). The V end was cut by 1 base, the J end by 0 bases, with 11 bases between. The germline gives CDR1 SGHRS, CDR2 YFSETQ. CDR3 length equals 17 residues. The DNA for the CDR3 is TGCGCCAGCAGCTTGAGAGGGGGAGTCTCTGGGGCCAACGTCCTGACTTTC. Its protein product is CASSLRGGVSGANVLTF.

This clonotype was detected ten times or more. The CDR3 DNA is TGTGCCAGCAGTTTCGGGGGAACCGAGCAGTACTTC. Amino acid sequence: CASSFGGTEQYF. The J gene is TRBJ2-7, the V gene TRBV12-3 or TRBV12-4; the D gene is possibly TRBD2 (6 bases). The CDR3 is 12 amino acids. V lost 3 bases, J lost 6 bases, and 9 bases lay in between.

Ten or more counts support this clonotype. The genes are TRBV6-5 and TRBJ2-3, with 10 bases fitting TRBD2. Trimming cost V 4 bases and J 3 bases; bases outside gene matches: 7. From germline, CDR1 is MNHEY and CDR2 SVGAGI. This CDR3 spans 16 amino acids. CDR3 protein: CASSWTAGGPTDTQYF. The CDR3 DNA reads as TGTGCCAGCAGTTGGACAGCGGGAGGGCCTACAGATACGCAGTATTTT.

The table lists this clonotype with many counts. The chain carries TRBV7-9 and TRBJ1-2, with D unresolved. V gave up 6 bases and J gave up 5 bases, with 19 bases separating them. The CDR3 is made up of 15 amino acids. Germline lookup yields CDR1 SEHNR and CDR2 FQNEAQ (reference sequence). The CDR3 here is CASSYPAPGKYGYTF. The DNA of the CDR3 is TGTGCCAGCAGTTACCCAGCCCCGGGGAAATATGGCTACACCTTC.

The sample holds many counts of this clonotype. The chain has TRBV13 and TRBJ2-1; D unclear. Between the trimmed V and J ends, which lost 5 bases and 6 bases, there was a span of 14 bases. This CDR3 contains 14 residues. Germline V gives CDR1 PRHDT, CDR2 FYEKMQ (reference sequence). CDR3 residues: CASSPLPSVNEQFF. DNA of the CDR3: TGTGCCAGCAGCCCGCTGCCGTCAGTCAATGAGCAGTTCTTC.

This clonotype was seen at least ten times. V is TRBV11-2 and J is TRBJ2-7; possible D gene TRBD1, 5 bases. Per the germline V gene, CDR1 is SGHAT and CDR2 is FQNNGV. CDR3 length equals 16 residues. Trimming pared 1 base from V and 1 base from J, leaving 14 bases between. The DNA of the CDR3 is TGTGCCAGCAGCTTAGTTCTGGGGCTAGGTTCCTACGAGCAGTACTTC. This sequence encodes CASSLVLGLGSYEQYF.

This clonotype has a count of ten or more. This chain joins TRBV12-3 or TRBV12-4 and TRBJ2-7; TRBD2 matches at 10 bases. The trim removed 5 bases at V and 3 bases at J, leaving 22 bases unmatched. CDR3 length: 20 amino acids. In DNA, the CDR3 is TGTGCCAGCAGTCCTTCGCTACCCGTCCTAGCGGGGGCCGCGCGCTACGAGCAGTACTTC. The encoded protein is CASSPSLPVLAGAARYEQYF.

This clonotype was counted at least ten times. The genes are TRBV7-9 and TRBJ2-2, with 9 bases that match TRBD1. The V segment lost 5 bases and the J segment 13 bases; nucleotides outside the gene matches: 11. The CDR3 runs 14 residues. From germline, CDR1 is SEHNR and CDR2 FQNEAQ (reference sequence). The CDR3 loop reads CASSPSWDRARLFF. The DNA of the CDR3 is TGTGCCAGCAGCCCTTCGTGGGACAGGGCGAGGCTGTTTTTT.

This clonotype has ten or more counts. The chain has TRBV7-8 and TRBJ2-5; TRBD2 is a possible D gene (7 bases). Germline values: CDR1 SGHVS, CDR2 FQNEAQ. This CDR3 has 17 amino acids. V lost 1 base and J 7 bases, leaving 22 bases between the germline ends. The CDR3 DNA follows: TGTGCCAGCAGCTTAGTTCATAGCGGGTACAGGGTGATGACCCAGTACTTC. This sequence encodes CASSLVHSGYRVMTQYF.